This T cell receptor (beta chain) appears in the sequencing data of a study of cytomegalovirus exposure and HLA in healthy donors. The PCR ran on 60 Vbeta and 13 Jbeta primers. The assay was immunoSEQ multiplex PCR, and TCRdb's table has in-frame clones only and misses some. The sample contains almost 95,000 clones, around 69% of which appear only once. Every donor was a healthy person donating bone marrow. Whole-study results and caveats: Later findings reportedly placed an Asian-associated ancestry cluster below the approximately 700-donor mean for N-insertions. Sequencing had likely introduced a cluster of highly shared sequence variants as an artifact. A link between a missense DCLRE1C variant and TCR beta V- and J-gene trimming emerged from a later analysis.

Points on this clone: Its antigen is not known.

The germline gives CDR1 KGHSH, CDR2 LQKENI. The CDR3 spans 18 residues. V gave up 1 base and J gave up 6 bases; unmatched junction bases: 17. This clonotype originated in a man aged 30 to 39 in good health and CMV-seronegative. The V call is TRBV18, the J call TRBJ1-2; 7 nucleotides match TRBD1. The sample taken for sequencing was PBMCs. CDR3 DNA sequence: TGTGCCAGCTCACCACAAGCAGGGGGTCCCCAACTCGAGGATGGCTACACCTTC. Translation gives CASSPQAGGPQLEDGYTF.